These 8 T cell receptor beta chains were sequenced from one sample in a study of T cell responses to AZD1222 COVID-19 vaccine. Assay used: immunoSEQ multiplex PCR; TCRdb lists only in-frame clones, some missing. The sample carries 90,000 to 110,000 clones, around 89% recorded once. Sequencing was performed on peripheral blood, taken on day 0 of AZD1222 vaccination. These receptors came from an adult in good health.

The gene calls are TRBV3-1 (or the pseudogene TRBV3-2) and TRBJ1-1; D perhaps matches TRBD1 (5 bases). Germline V gene sequence: CDR1 LGHDT, CDR2 YNNKEL (reference sequence). V gave up 4 bases and J gave up 2 bases, with 8 bases separating them. The CDR3 is 13 amino acids. The CDR3 region has the DNA TGTGCCAGCAGCCGACAGACCAACACTGAAGCTTTCTTT. It yields the protein CASSRQTNTEAFF.

The J gene is TRBJ1-3, the V gene TRBV28; D gene unclear. CDR3 length equals 12 residues. V lost 11 bases and J 0 bases, leaving 8 bases between the germline ends. Germline CDR1 reads MDHEN; CDR2 reads SYDVKM. For the CDR3, the DNA is TGTGCCGGGAAGAGCTCTGGAAACACCATATATTTT. Translated, it gives CAGKSSGNTIYF.

The chain is built from TRBV27 and TRBJ1-1; D remains unclear. The V and J ends lost 6 bases and 6 bases respectively, with 20 bases between them. The CDR3 loop spans 15 amino acids. Germline CDR1 MNHEY, CDR2 SMNVEV (reference sequence). The CDR3 DNA is TGTGCCAGCAGCCGCAGCGGGGTTGGGAGGGCTGAAGCTTTCTTT. This codes for CASSRSGVGRAEAFF.

The V gene is TRBV27, the J gene TRBJ1-2, with D hard to call. CDR3 size: 11 residues. Trimming shortened V by 10 bases and J by 7 bases, and 13 bases separated the two germline ends. Germline lookup yields CDR1 MNHEY and CDR2 SMNVEV (reference sequence). The chain's CDR3 is CATYGPGGYTF. The CDR3 nucleotides are TGTGCCACCTACGGTCCCGGTGGCTACACCTTC.

The rearrangement uses TRBV9 and TRBJ2-2; no firm D call. CDR1 and CDR2 (germline): SGDLS, YYNGEE. This CDR3 spans 14 amino acids. V gave up 0 bases and J gave up 6 bases, with 9 bases separating them. The CDR3 bases are TGTGCCAGCAGCGTAGAGAGTAGGGCCGGGGAGCTGTTTTTT. The encoded protein is CASSVESRAGELFF.

The chain joins TRBV27 to TRBJ2-7; 7 nucleotides line up with TRBD1. CDR1 and CDR2 from the germline V gene are MNHEY and SMNVEV (reference sequence). Trimming took 6 bases from V and 2 from J; bases not matched to a gene: 7. CDR3 length: 14 amino acids. CDR3 coding DNA: TGTGCCAGCAGGGGGACAGAGGATGCCTACGAGCAGTACTTC. This translates into CASRGTEDAYEQYF.

This chain uses TRBV9 with TRBJ2-1, with TRBD1 identical over 7 bases. J gave up 5 bases and V 3 bases, and 8 bases lay outside the gene matches. Per germline, CDR1 SGDLS and CDR2 YYNGEE. CDR3 length equals 15 residues. CDR3 in amino acids: CASSGRQGAHNEQFF. In DNA form, the CDR3 reads TGTGCCAGCAGCGGACGACAGGGAGCGCACAATGAGCAGTTCTTC.

The chain couples TRBV5-1 to TRBJ1-6; perhaps TRBD1 as D (5 bases). Trimming removed 2 bases from V and 7 bases from J, with 16 bases in between. The CDR3 totals 16 residues. The germline gives CDR1 SGHRS, CDR2 YFSETQ. The CDR3 DNA sequence: TGCGCCAGCAGCTTAAATCTTTTCGGGGCGAATTCACCCCTCCACTTT. Translating gives CASSLNLFGANSPLHF.